This TCR beta chain was found in a study of cytotoxic CD8 clonotypes in ibrutinib-treated CLL. Study-level findings and limits: In sustained-remission versus progressing patients, sampling times differed.

On this clone: Its matching antigen is unknown.

The CDR3 spans 16 residues. The germline V and J ends were trimmed by 1 base and 2 bases, with 12 bases remaining between them. CDR1 MNHNS and CDR2 SASEGT come from the germline V gene. TCRdb's copy holds only in-frame clones and misses some; the assay was immunoSEQ multiplex PCR. The sample gives 330,000 or so clones, roughly 70% of which show up once; about 5.9% is in the top ten. The material was PBMCs, obtained after 36 months of ibrutinib treatment. The chain combines TRBV6-1 with TRBJ2-1; D is unresolved. The receptor comes from a human donor with chronic lymphocytic leukemia. CDR3 coding DNA: TGTGCCAGCAGTGAAGGCCTAGTAAGCCCCTACAATGAGCAGTTCTTC. Translated, it gives CASSEGLVSPYNEQFF.